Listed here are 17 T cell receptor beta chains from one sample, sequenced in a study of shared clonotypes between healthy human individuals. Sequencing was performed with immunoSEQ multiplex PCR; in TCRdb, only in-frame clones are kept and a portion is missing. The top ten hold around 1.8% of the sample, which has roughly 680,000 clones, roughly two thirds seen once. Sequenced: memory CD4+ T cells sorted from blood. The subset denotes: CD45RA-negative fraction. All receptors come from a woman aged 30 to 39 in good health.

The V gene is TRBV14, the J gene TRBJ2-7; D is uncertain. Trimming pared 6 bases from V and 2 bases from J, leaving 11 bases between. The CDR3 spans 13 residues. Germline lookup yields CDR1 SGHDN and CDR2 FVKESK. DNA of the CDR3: TGTGCCAGCAGTTCCACTCTAACCTACGAGCAGTACTTC. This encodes CASSSTLTYEQYF.

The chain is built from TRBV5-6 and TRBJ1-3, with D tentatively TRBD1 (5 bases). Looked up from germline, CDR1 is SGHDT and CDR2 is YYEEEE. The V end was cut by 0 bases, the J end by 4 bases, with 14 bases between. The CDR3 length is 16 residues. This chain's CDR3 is CASSLVGVEFGNTIYF. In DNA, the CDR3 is TGTGCCAGCAGCTTGGTGGGGGTTGAGTTCGGAAACACCATATATTTT. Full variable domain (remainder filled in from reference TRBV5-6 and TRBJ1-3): DAGVTQSPTHLIKTRGQQVTLRCSPKSGHDTVSWYQQALGQGPQFIFQYYEEEERQRGNFPDRFSGHQFPNYSSELNVNALLLGDSALYLCASSLVGVEFGNTIYFGEGSWLTVV.

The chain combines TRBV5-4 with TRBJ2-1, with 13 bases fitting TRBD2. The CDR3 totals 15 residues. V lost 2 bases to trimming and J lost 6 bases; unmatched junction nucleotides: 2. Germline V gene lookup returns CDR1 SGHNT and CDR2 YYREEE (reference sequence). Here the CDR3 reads CASSFRTSGGNEQFF. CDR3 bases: TGTGCCAGCAGCTTTCGGACTAGCGGGGGCAATGAGCAGTTCTTC.

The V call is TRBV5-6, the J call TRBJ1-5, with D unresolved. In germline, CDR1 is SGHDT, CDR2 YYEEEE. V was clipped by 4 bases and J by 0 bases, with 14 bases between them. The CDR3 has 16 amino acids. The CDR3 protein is CASSGPEVYSNQPQHF. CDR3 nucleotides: TGTGCCAGCAGCGGCCCAGAGGTTTATAGCAATCAGCCCCAGCATTTT.

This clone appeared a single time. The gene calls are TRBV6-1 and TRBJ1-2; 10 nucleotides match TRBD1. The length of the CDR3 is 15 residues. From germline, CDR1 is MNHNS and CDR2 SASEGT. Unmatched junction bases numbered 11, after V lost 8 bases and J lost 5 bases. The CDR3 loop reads CASLNYRTGGYGYTF. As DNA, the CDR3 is TGTGCCAGCCTAAACTACCGGACAGGGGGATATGGCTACACCTTC.

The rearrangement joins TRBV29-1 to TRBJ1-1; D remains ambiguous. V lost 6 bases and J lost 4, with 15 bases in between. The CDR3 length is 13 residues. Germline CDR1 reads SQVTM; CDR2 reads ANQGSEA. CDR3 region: CSVEEGGGTEAFF. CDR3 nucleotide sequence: TGCAGCGTGGAGGAGGGCGGAGGCACTGAAGCTTTCTTT.

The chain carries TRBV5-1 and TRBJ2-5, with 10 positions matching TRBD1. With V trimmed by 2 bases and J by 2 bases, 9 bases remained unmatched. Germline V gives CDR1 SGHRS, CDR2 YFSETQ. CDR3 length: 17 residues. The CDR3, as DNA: TGCGCCAGCAGCTTAGGGACAGGGGCCCCCCTACAAGAGACCCAGTACTTC. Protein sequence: CASSLGTGAPLQETQYF.

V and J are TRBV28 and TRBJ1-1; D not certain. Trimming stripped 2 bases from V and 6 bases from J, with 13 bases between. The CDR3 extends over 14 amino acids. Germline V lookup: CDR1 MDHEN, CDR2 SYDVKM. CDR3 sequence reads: CASSLRSEVAEAFF. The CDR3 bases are TGTGCCAGCAGTTTAAGGTCAGAAGTAGCTGAAGCTTTCTTT. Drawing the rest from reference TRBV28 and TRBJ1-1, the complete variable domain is DVKVTQSSRYLVKRTGEKVFLECVQDMDHENMFWYRQDPGLGLRLIYFSYDVKMKEKGDIPEGYSVSREKKERFSLILESASTNQTSMYLCASSLRSEVAEAFFGQGTRLTVV.

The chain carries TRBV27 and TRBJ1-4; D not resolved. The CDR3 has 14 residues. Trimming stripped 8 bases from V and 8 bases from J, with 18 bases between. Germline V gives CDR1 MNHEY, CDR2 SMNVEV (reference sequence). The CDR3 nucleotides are TGTGCCAGCGGAATTATAGGAGCACGGGAAAAACTGTTTTTT. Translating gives CASGIIGAREKLFF.

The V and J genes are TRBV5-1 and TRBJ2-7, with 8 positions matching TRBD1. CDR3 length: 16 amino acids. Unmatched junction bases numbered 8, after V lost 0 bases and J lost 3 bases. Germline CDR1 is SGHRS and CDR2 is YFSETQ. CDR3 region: CASSLGGGQGNYEQYF. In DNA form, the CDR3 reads TGCGCCAGCAGCTTGGGAGGCGGACAGGGAAACTACGAGCAGTACTTC. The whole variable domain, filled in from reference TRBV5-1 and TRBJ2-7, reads KAGVTQTPRYLIKTRGQQVTLSCSPISGHRSVSWYQQTPGQGLQFLFEYFSETQRNKGNFPGRFSGRQFSNSRSEMNVSTLELGDSALYLCASSLGGGQGNYEQYFGPGTRLTVT.

The DNA of the CDR3 is TGTGCCAGCACCACACCCGGGACCAAGGGCGGCTATGGCTACACCTTC. It encodes CASTTPGTKGGYGYTF. The chain employs TRBV28 and TRBJ1-2; a weak D match, TRBD1 (5 bases). Trimming pared 7 bases from V and 4 bases from J, leaving 22 bases between. Looked up from germline, CDR1 is MDHEN and CDR2 is SYDVKM. The CDR3 consists of 16 residues.

The chain's CDR3 is CATSRDPHQNTEAFF. CDR3 in DNA: TGTGCCACCAGCAGAGATCCCCACCAGAACACTGAAGCTTTCTTT. The rearrangement links TRBV15 to TRBJ1-1; D gene unclear. This CDR3 contains 15 residues. Germline CDR1 reads LNHNV; CDR2 reads YYDKDF (reference sequence). V was clipped by 0 bases and J by 1 base, with 9 bases between them.

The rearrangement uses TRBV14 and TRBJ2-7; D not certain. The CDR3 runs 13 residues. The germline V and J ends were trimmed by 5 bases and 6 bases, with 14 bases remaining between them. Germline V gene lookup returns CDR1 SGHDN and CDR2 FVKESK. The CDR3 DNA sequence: TGTGCCAGCAGCGCTTTTCTCCCTCTCGAGCAGTACTTC. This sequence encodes CASSAFLPLEQYF.

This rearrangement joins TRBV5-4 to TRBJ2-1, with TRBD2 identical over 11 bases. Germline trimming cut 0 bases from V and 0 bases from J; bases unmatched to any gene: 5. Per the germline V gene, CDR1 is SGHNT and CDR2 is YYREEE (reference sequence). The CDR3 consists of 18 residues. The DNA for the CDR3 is TGTGCCAGCAGCTTGGGACTAGCGGGACGAAGCTCCTACAATGAGCAGTTCTTC. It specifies CASSLGLAGRSSYNEQFF.

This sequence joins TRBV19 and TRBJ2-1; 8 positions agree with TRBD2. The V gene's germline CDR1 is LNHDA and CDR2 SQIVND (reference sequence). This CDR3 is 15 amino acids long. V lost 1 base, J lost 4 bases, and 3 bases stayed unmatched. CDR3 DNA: TGTGCCAGTAGTATAGTAGCGGGACCTTACAATGAGCAGTTCTTC. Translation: CASSIVAGPYNEQFF. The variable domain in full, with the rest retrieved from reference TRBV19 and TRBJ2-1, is DGGITQSPKYLFRKEGQNVTLSCEQNLNHDAMYWYRQDPGQGLRLIYYSQIVNDFQKGDIAEGYSVSREKKESFPLTVTSAQKNPTAFYLCASSIVAGPYNEQFFGPGTRLTVL.

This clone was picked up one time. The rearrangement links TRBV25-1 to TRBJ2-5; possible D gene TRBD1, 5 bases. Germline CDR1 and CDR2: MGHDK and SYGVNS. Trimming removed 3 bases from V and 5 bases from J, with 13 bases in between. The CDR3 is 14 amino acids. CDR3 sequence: CASSDTGSRETQYF. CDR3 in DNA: TGTGCCAGCAGTGACACAGGATCTCGCGAGACCCAGTACTTC.

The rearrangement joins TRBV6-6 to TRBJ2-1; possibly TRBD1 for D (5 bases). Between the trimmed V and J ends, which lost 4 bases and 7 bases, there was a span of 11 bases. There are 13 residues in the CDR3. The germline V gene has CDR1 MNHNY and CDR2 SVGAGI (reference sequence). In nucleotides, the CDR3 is TGTGCCAGCAGTTCCCAACAGGCGAATGAGCAGTTCTTC. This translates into CASSSQQANEQFF.